This TCR beta chain originates from a study of human T cells and chemical hapten exposure. Findings and caveats of the study: Those TCRs sitting above 1 in 1000 frequency stayed the same with DPC sensitization.

Trimming cost V 2 bases and J 10 bases, with 15 bases left between them. CDR1 and CDR2 (germline): SGHAT, FQDESV (reference sequence). The CDR3 is made up of 13 amino acids. Blood, whole and unfractionated, served as the source for total RNA extraction. The study used a library that attached unique molecular identifiers to individual cDNA molecules. Per the original data handling: Sample TCR counts, which ranged from roughly 23,224 to 750,000, had a median of about 100,000. TCRdb re-called the 5' RACE reads through MiXCR, storing one row per CDR3 protein. Here the V and J calls rest on TCRdb's processing, not on the authors' analysis. The table includes some 150,000 distinct CDR3 sequences, about 4.3% detected once. This clonotype was counted at least ten times. Its antigen is not identified.

This TCR was sampled from a female donor in good health. The chain carries TRBV11-1 and TRBJ2-7; perhaps TRBD2 as D (5 bases). The chain's CDR3 is CASSLMGPGVQYF. The CDR3 DNA is TGTGCCAGCAGCTTAATGGGCCCCGGGGTACAGTACTTC.